What follows are 6 T cell receptor beta chains derived from one specimen sequenced in a study of CD4 and CD8 cells across lung adenocarcinoma regions. MiXCR, run by TCRdb on the PCR reads, gives a single entry per CDR3 protein. The sample records fewer than 7,000 distinct CDR3 sequences, 51% being singletons. Sequenced: CD4+ T cells from the center of a lung tumor. Receptors were obtained from a female donor with lung adenocarcinoma. The CD4 and CD8 labels of this study may be unreliable.

V is TRBV23-1 and J is TRBJ2-7; 10 bases match TRBD1. TRBV23-1 is designated an ORF whose function remains uncertain. The CDR3 runs 18 residues. The J segment lost 2 bases and the V segment lost 2 bases, leaving 12 bases of the junction unmatched. The CDR3 spells CASSQAQLRTGGTYEQYF. Written as DNA, the CDR3 is TGCGCCAGCAGTCAAGCCCAGTTGAGGACAGGGGGTACCTACGAGCAGTACTTC.

This clonotype was observed a handful of times. The CDR3 sequence is CATELEGTYAQYF. The DNA of the CDR3 is TGCGCCACCGAACTAGAAGGTACATATGCGCAGTACTTC. The chain joins TRBV10-1 to TRBJ2-1, with D perhaps matching TRBD2 (5 bases). The better agreement between TRBJ2-7 and the DNA end casts doubt on the J call. Germline loops: CDR1 WNHNN, CDR2 SYGVQD (reference sequence). The CDR3 spans 13 residues.

This clonotype is labeled as medium-sized (0.01 to 0.1%). The J gene is TRBJ2-3, the V gene TRBV7-9; 9 positions match TRBD1. Germline CDR1 SEHNR, CDR2 FQNEAQ (reference sequence). CDR3 length: 17 residues. The ends lost 4 bases at V and 5 bases at J; junction bases unmatched: 13. DNA for the CDR3: TGTGCCAGCAGCTCCTTAGAGTGGGACAGGGACAGAGATACGCAGTATTTT. Residues: CASSSLEWDRDRDTQYF.

The J gene is TRBJ2-2, the V gene TRBV10-3; either TRBD1 or TRBD2 may supply D (5 bases each). This CDR3 is built from 16 residues. Looked up from germline, CDR1 is ENHRY and CDR2 is SYGVKD. V was shortened by 6 bases and J by 6 bases, with 20 bases between the two germline ends. The CDR3 DNA is TGTGCCATCAGAAACCCGGGACCCCCCCCCCCCGGGGAGCTGTTTTTT. Protein: CAIRNPGPPPPGELFF.

This clonotype has just a few counts. V usage is TRBV24-1 and J usage is TRBJ2-1; 10 bases are shared with TRBD2. With V trimmed by 4 bases and J by 15 bases, 5 bases remained unmatched. Per germline, CDR1 KGHDR and CDR2 SFDVKD. The CDR3 spans 12 residues. This CDR3 reads CATSDPSGRGFF. For the CDR3, the DNA is TGTGCCACCAGTGACCCGAGCGGGAGGGGGTTCTTC.

Many counts were recorded for this clonotype. This chain uses TRBV27 with TRBJ2-4; possibly TRBD2 for D (6 bases). The CDR3 spans 15 residues. Germline lookup yields CDR1 MNHEY and CDR2 SMNVEV (reference sequence). The V gene lost 7 bases and the J gene lost 6 bases, with 19 bases spanning the gap. The DNA of the CDR3 is TGTGCCAGCACCAACCTCGGCGGGGAAGGAAACATTCAGTACTTC. It encodes CASTNLGGEGNIQYF.